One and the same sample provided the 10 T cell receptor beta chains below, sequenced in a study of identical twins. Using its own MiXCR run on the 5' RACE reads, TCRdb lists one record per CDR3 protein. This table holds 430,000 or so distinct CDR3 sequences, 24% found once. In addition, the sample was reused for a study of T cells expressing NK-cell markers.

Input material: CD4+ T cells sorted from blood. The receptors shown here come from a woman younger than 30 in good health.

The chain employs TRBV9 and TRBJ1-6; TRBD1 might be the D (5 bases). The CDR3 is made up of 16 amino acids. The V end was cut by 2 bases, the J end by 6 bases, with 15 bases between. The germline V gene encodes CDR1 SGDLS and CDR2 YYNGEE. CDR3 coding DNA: TGTGCCAGCAGCGTCTCGACAGACCCTACTAATTCACCCCTCCACTTT. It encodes CASSVSTDPTNSPLHF.

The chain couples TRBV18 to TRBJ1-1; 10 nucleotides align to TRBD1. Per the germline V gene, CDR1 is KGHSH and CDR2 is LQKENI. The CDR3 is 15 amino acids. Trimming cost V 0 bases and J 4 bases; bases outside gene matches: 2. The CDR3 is CASSPPGQGSTEAFF. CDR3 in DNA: TGTGCCAGCTCACCACCGGGACAGGGGAGCACTGAAGCTTTCTTT.

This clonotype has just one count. The DNA of the CDR3 is TGCAGTGCTAGGGGTCTAGCGGGGGGCCGGCGGTACGAGCAGTACTTC. Its protein is CSARGLAGGRRYEQYF. This sequence joins TRBV20-1 and TRBJ2-7; TRBD2 matches at 11 bases. There are 16 residues in the CDR3. The V gene's germline CDR1 is DFQATT and CDR2 SNEGSKA (reference sequence). J lost 4 bases, V lost 3 bases, and 11 bases had no gene match.

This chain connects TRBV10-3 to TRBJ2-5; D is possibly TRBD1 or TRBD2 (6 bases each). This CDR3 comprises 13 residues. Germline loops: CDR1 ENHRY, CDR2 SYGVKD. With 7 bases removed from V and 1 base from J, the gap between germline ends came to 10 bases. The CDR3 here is CAIKGGVQETQYF. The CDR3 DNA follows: TGTGCCATCAAGGGGGGCGTCCAAGAGACCCAGTACTTC.

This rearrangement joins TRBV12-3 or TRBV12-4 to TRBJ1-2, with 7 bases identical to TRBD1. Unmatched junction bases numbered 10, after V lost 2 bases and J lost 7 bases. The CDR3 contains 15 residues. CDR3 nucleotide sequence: TGTGCCAGCAGTTTAACGAACCGGGCAGGGGGTGGCTACACCTTC. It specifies CASSLTNRAGGGYTF.

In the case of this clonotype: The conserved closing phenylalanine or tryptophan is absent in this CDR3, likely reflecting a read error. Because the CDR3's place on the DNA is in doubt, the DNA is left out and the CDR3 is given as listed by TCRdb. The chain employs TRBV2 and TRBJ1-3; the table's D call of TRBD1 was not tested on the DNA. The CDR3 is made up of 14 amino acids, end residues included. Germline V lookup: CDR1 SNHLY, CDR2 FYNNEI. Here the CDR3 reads CASSSGTGLFEFGI.

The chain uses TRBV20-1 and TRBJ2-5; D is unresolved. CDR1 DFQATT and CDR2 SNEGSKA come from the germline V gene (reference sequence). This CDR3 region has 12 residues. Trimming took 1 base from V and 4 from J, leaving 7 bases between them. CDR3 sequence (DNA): TGCAGTGCTAGAGTCCGGGTAGAGACCCAGTACTTC. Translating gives CSARVRVETQYF.

This CDR3 reads CASSLGSGGCDEQFF. CDR3 bases: TGTGCCAGCAGCCTGGGAAGTGGTGGCTGTGATGAGCAGTTCTTC. The chain is built from TRBV7-9 and TRBJ2-1, with D hard to call. Germline CDR1 reads SEHNR; CDR2 reads FQNEAQ (reference sequence). V lost 5 bases to trimming and J lost 8 bases, with 19 bases between them. The CDR3 length is 15 residues. Combining the CDR3 with reference TRBV7-9 and TRBJ2-1 gives the whole variable domain DTGVSQNPRHKITKRGQNVTFRCDPISEHNRLYWYRQTLGQGPEFLTYFQNEAQLEKSRLLSDRFSAERPKGSFSTLEIQRTEQGDSAMYLCASSLGSGGCDEQFFGPGTRLTVL.

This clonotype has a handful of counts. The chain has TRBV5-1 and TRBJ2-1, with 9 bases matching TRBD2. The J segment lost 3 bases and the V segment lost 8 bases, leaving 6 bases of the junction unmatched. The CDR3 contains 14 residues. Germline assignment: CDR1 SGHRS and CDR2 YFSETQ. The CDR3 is CASQGTSFYNEQFF. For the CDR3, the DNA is TGCGCCAGTCAGGGGACTAGCTTCTACAATGAGCAGTTCTTC.

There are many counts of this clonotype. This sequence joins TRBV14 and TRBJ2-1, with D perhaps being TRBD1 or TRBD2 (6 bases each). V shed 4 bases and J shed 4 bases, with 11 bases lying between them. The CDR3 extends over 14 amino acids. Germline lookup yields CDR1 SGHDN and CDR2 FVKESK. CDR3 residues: CASSLRGLYNEQFF. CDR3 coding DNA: TGTGCCAGCAGCCTACGGGGGCTTTACAATGAGCAGTTCTTC.